This T cell receptor (beta chain) was recorded in a study of PD-1 blockade in classical Hodgkin lymphoma. Findings of the study overall: Factors driving the repertoire differences, possibly disease activity or prior therapy, remain undefined. Patients newly diagnosed and complete responders had comparable baseline diversity. Reports described newly diagnosed patients as having lower baseline TCR diversity than healthy donors. Some patients started nivolumab under 1 year after ASCT, and they were excluded.

Germline values: CDR1 SGHVS, CDR2 FQNEAQ. The CDR3 contains 18 residues. The J segment lost 4 bases and the V segment lost 6 bases, leaving 20 bases of the junction unmatched. Profiled with immunoSEQ multiplex PCR; TCRdb holds only in-frame clones, not every one. The repertoire consists of fewer than 8,500 clones, with more than 65% occurring once and the leading ten covering about 4.1%. A word on this clone: Its specificity is unknown.

Every patient was affected by relapse after autologous stem cell transplantation, while exposure to brentuximab vedotin was not uniform. Researchers report purifying CD4+ T cells from thawed PBMCs by magnetic negative selection. The chain has TRBV7-8 and TRBJ2-7; 8 bases fit TRBD2. The sequencing here drew on CD4+ T cells from blood, taken at baseline. The sequence was obtained from a human donor with classical Hodgkin lymphoma. The CDR3 DNA follows: TGTGCCAGCAGTCCGTATCGTATTGCGGGGGGCGGAAGGTACGAGCAGTACGTC. This sequence encodes CASSPYRIAGGGRYEQYV.